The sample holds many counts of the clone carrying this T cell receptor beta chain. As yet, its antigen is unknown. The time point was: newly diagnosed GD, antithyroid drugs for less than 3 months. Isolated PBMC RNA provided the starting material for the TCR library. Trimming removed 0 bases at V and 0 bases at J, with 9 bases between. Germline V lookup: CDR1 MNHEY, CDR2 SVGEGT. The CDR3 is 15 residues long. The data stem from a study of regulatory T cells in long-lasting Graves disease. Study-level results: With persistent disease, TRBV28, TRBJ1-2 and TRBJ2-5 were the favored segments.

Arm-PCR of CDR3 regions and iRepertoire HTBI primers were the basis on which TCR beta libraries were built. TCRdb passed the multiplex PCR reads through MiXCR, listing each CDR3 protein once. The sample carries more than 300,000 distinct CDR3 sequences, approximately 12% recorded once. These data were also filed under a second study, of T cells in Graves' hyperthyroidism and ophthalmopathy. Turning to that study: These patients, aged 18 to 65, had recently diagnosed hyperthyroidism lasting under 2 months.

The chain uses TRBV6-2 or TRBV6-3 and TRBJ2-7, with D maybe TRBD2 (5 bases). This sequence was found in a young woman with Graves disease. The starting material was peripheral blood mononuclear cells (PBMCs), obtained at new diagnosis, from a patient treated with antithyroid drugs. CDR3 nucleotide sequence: TGTGCCAGCAGTTACTCACGGAGGTACTCCTACGAGCAGTACTTC. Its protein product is CASSYSRRYSYEQYF.